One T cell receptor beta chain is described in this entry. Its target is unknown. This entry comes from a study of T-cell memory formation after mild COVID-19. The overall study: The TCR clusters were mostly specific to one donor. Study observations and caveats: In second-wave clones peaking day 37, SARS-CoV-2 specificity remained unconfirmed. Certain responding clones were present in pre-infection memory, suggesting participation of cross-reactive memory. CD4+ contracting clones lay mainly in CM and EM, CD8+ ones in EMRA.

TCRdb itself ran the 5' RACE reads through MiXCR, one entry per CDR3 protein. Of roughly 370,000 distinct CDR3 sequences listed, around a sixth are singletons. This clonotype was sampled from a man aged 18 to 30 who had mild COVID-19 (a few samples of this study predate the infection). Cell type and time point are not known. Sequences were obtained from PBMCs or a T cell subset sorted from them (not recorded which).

The CDR3 loop reads CAISPGGPSTEQYV. CDR3 coding DNA: TGTGCCATCAGCCCCGGGGGTCCGTCGACCGAGCAGTACGTC. The chain carries TRBV10-3 and TRBJ2-7, with D perhaps matching TRBD2 (6 bases). CDR3 length equals 14 residues. Germline V gene data show CDR1 as ENHRY and CDR2 as SYGVKD. V was pared by 6 bases and J by 6 bases, with 18 bases between.